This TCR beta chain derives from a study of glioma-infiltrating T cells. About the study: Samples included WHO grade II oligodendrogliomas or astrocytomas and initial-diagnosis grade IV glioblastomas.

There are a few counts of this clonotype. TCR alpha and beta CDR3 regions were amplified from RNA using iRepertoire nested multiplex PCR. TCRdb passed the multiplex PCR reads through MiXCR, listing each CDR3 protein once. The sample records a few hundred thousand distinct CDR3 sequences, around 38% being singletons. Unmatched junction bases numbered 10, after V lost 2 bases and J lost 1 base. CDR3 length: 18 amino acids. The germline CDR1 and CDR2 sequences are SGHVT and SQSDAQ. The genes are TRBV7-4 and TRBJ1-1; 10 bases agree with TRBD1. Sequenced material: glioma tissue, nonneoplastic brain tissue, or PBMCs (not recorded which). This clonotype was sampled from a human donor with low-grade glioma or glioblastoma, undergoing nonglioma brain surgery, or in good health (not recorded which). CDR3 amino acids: CASSLFVGTGVRNTEAFF. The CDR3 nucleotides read TGTGCCAGCAGCTTATTCGTCGGGACAGGGGTTAGGAACACTGAAGCTTTCTTT.